The present TCR beta chain was sequenced within a study of shared clonotypes between healthy human individuals. V lost 6 bases and J 1 base, leaving 9 bases between the germline ends. The germline V gene encodes CDR1 MDHEN and CDR2 SYDVKM. The CDR3 loop spans 13 amino acids. Assay execution proceeded at the deep level. Assay used: immunoSEQ multiplex PCR; TCRdb lists only in-frame clones, some missing. This sample carries approximately 95,000 clones, about two thirds of them seen once, and the ten largest clones take less than 55%. This sequence originates from a man between 25 and 39 years old in good health. The specimen sequenced was memory CD8+ T cells sorted from blood. Stated subset: CD45RO+ cells pooled with CCR7-negative TemRA cells. This chain uses TRBV28 with TRBJ1-1; D call uncertain. The DNA for the CDR3 is TGTGCCAGCAGCCTCCGGCAGAACACTGAAGCTTTCTTT. It translates to CASSLRQNTEAFF.